Below, 27 T cell receptor beta chains from the same sample are listed, as sequenced in a study of cytomegalovirus exposure and HLA in healthy donors. PCR used 60 Vbeta primers and 13 Jbeta primers. The table came from immunoSEQ multiplex PCR; TCRdb's copy has only in-frame clones and leaves some out. The table shows some 95,000 clones, with roughly 80% occurring only once. Sequenced sample: PBMCs. These receptors originate from a man aged 45 to 65 in good health and CMV-seropositive.

This clone was seen a handful of times. This chain links TRBV6-1 with TRBJ1-1, with 7 bases identical to TRBD1. With V trimmed by 7 bases and J by 1 base, 3 bases remained unmatched. The CDR3 length is 13 residues. The V gene's germline CDR1 is MNHNS and CDR2 SASEGT. CDR3 nucleotides: TGTGCCAGCATAGGGACAGAGAACACTGAAGCTTTCTTT. Translated: CASIGTENTEAFF.

This clone was observed a few times. The genes are TRBV4-3 and TRBJ2-7, with 11 bases aligning to TRBD1. J lost 2 bases, V lost 1 base, and 7 bases had no gene match. The length of the CDR3 is 17 residues. Germline V lookup: CDR1 LGHNA, CDR2 YSLEER. CDR3 coding DNA: TGCGCCAGCAGCCAAGGATTGCCGGGACAGGGGGCCTACGAGCAGTACTTC. This sequence encodes CASSQGLPGQGAYEQYF.

The genes are TRBV11-3 and TRBJ2-3, with 15 bases matching TRBD2. Germline V lookup: CDR1 SGHNT, CDR2 YENEEA. The trim removed 5 bases at V and 0 bases at J, leaving 6 bases unmatched. This CDR3 is built from 18 residues. In DNA form, the CDR3 reads TGTGCCAGCAGCGCGGGACTAGCGGGGGGCCTTAGCACAGATACGCAGTATTTT. Its protein product is CASSAGLAGGLSTDTQYF.

This clone was seen more than once but under ten times. This chain connects TRBV10-3 to TRBJ2-3, with 15 nucleotides matching TRBD2. The germline V gene encodes CDR1 ENHRY and CDR2 SYGVKD. The CDR3 runs to 17 residues. V lost 8 bases, J lost 4 bases, and 10 bases stayed unmatched. CDR3 in amino acids: CAIGEGLAGGVPDTQYF. The DNA of the CDR3 is TGTGCCATCGGCGAGGGACTAGCGGGGGGCGTTCCAGATACGCAGTATTTT.

Comments on this clone: One end of the junction does not line up with germline, which may come from a read error. The chain is built from TRBV7-9 and TRBJ1-2; maybe TRBD1 (6 bases). CDR3 size: 14 residues. Per the germline V gene, CDR1 is SEHNR and CDR2 is FQNEAQ (reference sequence). The chain's CDR3 is CSSSLTTGNYGYTF. The CDR3 DNA follows: TGTTCCAGCAGCCTAACAACAGGGAACTATGGCTACACCTTC.

The chain has TRBV7-6 and TRBJ1-1; D remains unclear. The CDR3 is made up of 13 amino acids. Deletions cut 5 bases from V and 1 base from J, with 8 bases between. Germline V lookup: CDR1 SGHVS, CDR2 FNYEAQ. This chain's CDR3 is CASSIHTNTEAFF. Here the CDR3 DNA reads TGTGCCAGCAGCATTCACACGAACACTGAAGCTTTCTTT.

This chain uses TRBV19 with TRBJ1-1; a possible D gene is TRBD1 (5 bases). CDR3 size: 15 residues. Germline values: CDR1 LNHDA, CDR2 SQIVND (reference sequence). V gave up 2 bases and J gave up 5 bases, with 15 bases separating them. CDR3 protein: CASSIQSRAQTEAFF. The CDR3 nucleotides are TGTGCCAGTAGTATACAATCCAGGGCGCAGACTGAAGCTTTCTTT.

The rearrangement uses TRBV5-6 and TRBJ1-2, with D possibly matching TRBD1 (5 bases). The CDR3 loop spans 15 amino acids. Germline values: CDR1 SGHDT, CDR2 YYEEEE. Deletions cut 4 bases from V and 5 bases from J, with 18 bases between. CDR3 residues: CASSLEGKWLYGYTF. The DNA of the CDR3 is TGTGCCAGCAGCCTGGAGGGGAAATGGTTGTATGGCTACACCTTC.

This clone was seen a single time. The CDR3 loop reads CASSTGGGGREKLFF. CDR3 nucleotide sequence: TGTGCCAGCAGCACAGGTGGCGGGGGCAGGGAAAAACTGTTTTTT. The V call is TRBV7-9, the J call TRBJ1-4; the D gene is possibly TRBD1 (6 bases). V lost 5 bases, J lost 8 bases, and 18 bases lay in between. The germline CDR1 and CDR2 sequences are SEHNR and FQNEAQ (reference sequence). CDR3 size: 15 residues.

The chain links TRBV9 to TRBJ2-5; D might be TRBD1 (7 bases). CDR1 is SGDLS and CDR2 is YYNGEE in the germline V gene. Deletions cut 0 bases from V and 11 bases from J, with 14 bases between. CDR3 length: 13 residues. The CDR3 loop is CASSVDNSGGQYF. The CDR3 bases are TGTGCCAGCAGCGTAGACAATTCAGGGGGGCAGTACTTC.

The V call is TRBV7-8, the J call TRBJ1-3; perhaps TRBD1 as D (5 bases). V lost 2 bases to trimming and J lost 2 bases, with 16 bases between them. This CDR3 comprises 17 residues. The germline V gene has CDR1 SGHVS and CDR2 FQNEAQ. The CDR3 region has the DNA TGTGCCAGCAGCTTAAGGTGGGGGACTACGGCTGGAAACACCATATATTTT. Amino acids: CASSLRWGTTAGNTIYF.

This clone was seen more than once but under ten times. The chain is built from TRBV29-1 and TRBJ1-4; tentative D call: TRBD1 (6 bases). Trimming pared 4 bases from V and 3 bases from J, leaving 9 bases between. CDR1 SQVTM and CDR2 ANQGSEA come from the germline V gene. CDR3 length equals 13 residues. CDR3 protein: CSVAPGANEKLFF. The CDR3 region has the DNA TGCAGCGTTGCTCCAGGGGCTAATGAAAAACTGTTTTTT.

This rearrangement joins TRBV19 to TRBJ1-4; D is perhaps TRBD1 (5 bases). The germline V and J ends were trimmed by 7 bases and 7 bases, with 19 bases remaining between them. The germline CDR1 and CDR2 sequences are LNHDA and SQIVND (reference sequence). CDR3 length equals 15 residues. The CDR3 nucleotides read TGTGCCAGTACCATGACGACAGTACGGGTTGAAAAACTGTTTTTT. This sequence encodes CASTMTTVRVEKLFF.

The J gene is TRBJ2-5, the V gene TRBV11-1, with D possibly matching TRBD1 (5 bases). The CDR3 has 13 residues. Trimming left V 5 bases short and J 4 bases short, with 11 bases between. Per germline, CDR1 SGHAT and CDR2 FQDESV (reference sequence). In DNA, the CDR3 is TGTGCCAGCAGCGTTCAGGGTACAGAGACCCAGTACTTC. Translation gives CASSVQGTETQYF.

This rearrangement joins TRBV28 to TRBJ1-1, with 9 bases lining up with TRBD1. Germline V gene lookup returns CDR1 MDHEN and CDR2 SYDVKM. The trim removed 8 bases at V and 11 bases at J, leaving 12 bases unmatched. CDR3 length: 13 residues. The CDR3 spells CASGPGQGFVAFF. CDR3 coding DNA: TGTGCCAGCGGTCCCGGACAGGGGTTCGTGGCTTTCTTT. Combining the CDR3 with reference TRBV28 and TRBJ1-1 gives the whole variable domain DVKVTQSSRYLVKRTGEKVFLECVQDMDHENMFWYRQDPGLGLRLIYFSYDVKMKEKGDIPEGYSVSREKKERFSLILESASTNQTSMYLCASGPGQGFVAFFGQGTRLTVV.

This chain connects TRBV10-3 to TRBJ2-6; 7 bases agree with TRBD1. Germline loops: CDR1 ENHRY, CDR2 SYGVKD. This CDR3 has 18 amino acids. V gave up 11 bases and J gave up 4 bases; unmatched junction bases: 20. The CDR3 region is CASQGVVTAVRGANVLTF. Here the CDR3 DNA reads TGTGCCTCGCAGGGGGTGGTTACAGCGGTGAGAGGGGCCAACGTCCTGACTTTC.

This sequence joins TRBV25-1 and TRBJ1-1; 8 bases line up with TRBD1. Germline CDR1 MGHDK, CDR2 SYGVNS. The CDR3 is 11 amino acids. V shed 5 bases, J shed 11 bases, and the junction held 4 bases outside the gene matches. The CDR3 DNA is TGTGCCAGCAGTTGGAACAGGGGGGCTTTCTTT. Encoded protein: CASSWNRGAFF.

This sequence joins TRBV19 and TRBJ1-2; D is unclear. V gave up 6 bases and J gave up 7 bases, with 9 bases separating them. This CDR3 has 11 residues. Germline CDR1 LNHDA, CDR2 SQIVND (reference sequence). The CDR3 is CASSWSGGYTF. The CDR3 coding sequence is TGTGCCAGTAGCTGGAGTGGTGGCTACACCTTC.

The gene calls are TRBV21-1 and TRBJ2-1; the tabulated D call, TRBD1, remains unverified against the DNA. TRBV21-1 is tagged as a pseudogene. The CDR3 is 16 amino acids. The CDR3 loop is CASSKDRRQGGDEQFF. CDR3 in DNA: TGTGCCAGCAGCAAAGATAGGAGACAGGGGGGTGATGAGCAGTTCTTC.

This rearrangement joins TRBV7-9 to TRBJ2-7, with TRBD1 identical over 9 bases. The CDR3 consists of 15 residues. CDR1 is SEHNR, CDR2 FQNEAQ, per germline (reference sequence). V shed 4 bases and J 2 bases; nucleotides not matched to a gene: 6. For the CDR3, the DNA is TGTGCCAGCAGCTCCGGGACAGGGAGGGCCTACGAGCAGTACTTC. This sequence encodes CASSSGTGRAYEQYF.

This clone was seen a handful of times. The chain links TRBV4-1 to TRBJ1-5, with 10 bases that match TRBD1. This CDR3 region has 16 residues. Per germline, CDR1 MGHRA and CDR2 YSYEKL. The V and J ends lost 4 bases and 4 bases, in that order; junction bases with no gene match: 7. CDR3 nucleotides: TGCGCCAGCAGCCTTACCGGGACAGGGGAGAATCAGCCCCAGCATTTT. The encoded protein is CASSLTGTGENQPQHF.

The chain couples TRBV5-1 to TRBJ1-2; 9 positions agree with TRBD1. The CDR3 is 13 residues long. The J segment lost 7 bases and the V segment lost 10 bases, leaving 11 bases of the junction unmatched. Germline V lookup: CDR1 SGHRS, CDR2 YFSETQ. The CDR3 protein is CASGQGSDPGYTF. In DNA form, the CDR3 reads TGCGCCTCCGGACAGGGGAGTGATCCTGGCTACACCTTC.

The chain employs TRBV11-3 and TRBJ2-2; 8 bases match TRBD1. This CDR3 region has 15 residues. The V gene end was trimmed by 4 bases and the J gene end by 2 bases; junction bases not matched to a gene: 3. Germline V gene data show CDR1 as SGHNT and CDR2 as YENEEA. In DNA form, the CDR3 reads TGTGCCAGCAGCTCCGGGACAGGCAACACCGGGGAGCTGTTTTTT. It yields the protein CASSSGTGNTGELFF. Combining the CDR3 with reference TRBV11-3 and TRBJ2-2 gives the whole variable domain EAGVVQSPRYKIIEKKQPVAFWCNPISGHNTLYWYLQNLGQGPELLIRYENEEAVDDSQLPKDRFSAERLKGVDSTLKIQPAELGDSAVYLCASSSGTGNTGELFFGEGSRLTVL.

The chain carries TRBV4-1 and TRBJ2-1; perhaps TRBD2 as D (5 bases). In germline, CDR1 is MGHRA, CDR2 YSYEKL. This CDR3 contains 13 residues. V gave up 1 base and J gave up 7 bases, with 8 bases separating them. The CDR3 DNA reads TGCGCCAGCAGCCAAGGTCCGGGAAATGAGCAGTTCTTC. This gives the protein CASSQGPGNEQFF.

The chain carries TRBV25-1 and TRBJ1-4, with D hard to call. V lost 5 bases, J lost 4 bases, and 14 bases lay in between. CDR1 is MGHDK, CDR2 SYGVNS, per germline. The length of the CDR3 is 15 residues. Written as DNA, the CDR3 is TGTGCCAGCAGTATCCCGTGGGCGCTTAATGAAAAACTGTTTTTT. This codes for CASSIPWALNEKLFF.

V usage is TRBV5-8 and J usage is TRBJ1-4; a possible D gene is TRBD1 (6 bases). Germline CDR1 is SGHTS and CDR2 is YDEGEE. The CDR3 is 15 amino acids. The germline V and J ends were trimmed by 4 bases and 4 bases, with 14 bases remaining between them. The CDR3 loop is CASSVSGVNNEKLFF. The CDR3 DNA is TGTGCCAGCAGCGTCTCAGGGGTCAATAATGAAAAACTGTTTTTT.

The J gene is TRBJ2-3, the V gene TRBV11-2; TRBD2 matches at 7 bases. Looked up from germline, CDR1 is SGHAT and CDR2 is FQNNGV. V shed 2 bases, J shed 7 bases, and the junction held 12 bases outside the gene matches. The CDR3 covers 16 residues. CDR3 amino acids: CASSLTGLNSPNTQYF. Here the CDR3 DNA reads TGTGCCAGCAGCTTAACGGGACTAAATTCTCCAAATACGCAGTATTTT.